The 28 T cell receptor beta chains below come from one sample, sequenced in a study of blood T cell repertoires in COVID-19. The assay was immunoSEQ multiplex PCR, and TCRdb's table has in-frame clones only and misses some. The sample carries under 250,000 clones, 84% recorded once. Specimen: peripheral blood. All receptors come from a woman between 55 and 75 years old who had recovered from COVID-19.

The chain links TRBV5-4 to TRBJ2-4; unclear D gene. The CDR3 totals 16 residues. CDR1 is SGHNT, CDR2 YYREEE, per germline (reference sequence). The germline V and J ends were trimmed by 2 bases and 1 base, with 13 bases remaining between them. CDR3: CASSLRVGLAKNIQYF. In DNA form, the CDR3 reads TGTGCCAGCAGCTTACGTGTGGGCCTGGCCAAAAACATTCAGTACTTC.

J is TRBJ1-1 and V is TRBV6-2 or TRBV6-3; no firm D call. V dropped 2 bases and J dropped 10 bases, with 20 bases sitting between them. CDR3 length equals 15 residues. Germline CDR1 and CDR2: MNHEY and SVGEGT. The CDR3 DNA follows: TGTGCCAGCAGTTACCCCGTTGTTTCCAGGCTCGTAGCTTTCTTT. It codes for CASSYPVVSRLVAFF.

The rearrangement uses TRBV6-6 and TRBJ1-4, with TRBD1 identical over 10 bases. The CDR3 spans 15 residues. V gave up 4 bases and J gave up 5 bases; unmatched junction bases: 4. Germline CDR1 MNHNY, CDR2 SVGAGI (reference sequence). CDR3 sequence reads: CASSSPGQGNEKLFF. CDR3 coding DNA: TGTGCCAGCAGTTCCCCGGGACAGGGGAATGAAAAACTGTTTTTT.

The V and J genes are TRBV15 and TRBJ1-2, with 8 positions matching TRBD1. CDR1 and CDR2 from the germline V gene are LNHNV and YYDKDF (reference sequence). This CDR3 region has 14 residues. V lost 5 bases, J lost 2 bases, and 4 bases stayed unmatched. The CDR3: CATSLTGENYGYTF. CDR3 in DNA: TGTGCCACCAGCCTGACAGGGGAAAACTATGGCTACACCTTC.

The V gene is TRBV9, the J gene TRBJ2-1, with D perhaps matching TRBD1 (6 bases). V lost 4 bases and J 7 bases, leaving 15 bases between the germline ends. Germline CDR1 is SGDLS and CDR2 is YYNGEE. The CDR3 consists of 14 residues. The CDR3 DNA is TGTGCCAGCAGCCCTGAGGGACAACCAAATGAGCAGTTCTTC. This encodes CASSPEGQPNEQFF.

V gene TRBV3-1 (or the pseudogene TRBV3-2) combines with J gene TRBJ2-3; D perhaps matches TRBD2 (7 bases). CDR1 LGHDT and CDR2 YNNKEL come from the germline V gene (reference sequence). Trimming left V 8 bases short and J 2 bases short, with 20 bases between. The CDR3 covers 16 residues. CDR3 region: CASPSSHRDYTDTQYF. CDR3 nucleotide sequence: TGTGCCAGCCCTTCCAGCCACAGGGACTACACAGATACGCAGTATTTT.

Points on this clone: This sample also contains other DNA sequences that code for the same CDR3. The rearrangement joins TRBV7-2 to TRBJ1-2; D is undetermined. Germline-derived CDR1 and CDR2 are SGHTA and FQGNSA. This CDR3 has 12 residues. V was cut by 2 bases and J by 5 bases, with 6 bases left in between. CDR3 bases: TGTGCCAGCAGCTTAACCGGGTATGGCTACACCTTC. It translates to CASSLTGYGYTF.

The chain has TRBV11-3 and TRBJ1-5; a weak D match, TRBD1 (6 bases). Germline CDR1 is SGHNT and CDR2 is YENEEA. V lost 0 bases, J lost 0 bases, and 9 bases lay in between. This CDR3 comprises 16 residues. CDR3 DNA: TGTGCCAGCAGCTTAGAACAGGGTTATAGCAATCAGCCCCAGCATTTT. Its translation is CASSLEQGYSNQPQHF.

The chain carries TRBV5-1 and TRBJ1-2; D uncertain. The germline V gene has CDR1 SGHRS and CDR2 YFSETQ. The CDR3 totals 14 residues. V dropped 0 bases and J dropped 3 bases, with 9 bases sitting between them. CDR3 sequence: CASSLGTRDYGYTF. CDR3 nucleotide sequence: TGCGCCAGCAGCTTGGGGACTCGGGACTATGGCTACACCTTC.

This clone was recorded only once. The chain recombines TRBV29-1 with TRBJ1-1; perhaps TRBD1 as D (5 bases). There are 13 residues in the CDR3. The V end was cut by 7 bases, the J end by 2 bases, with 14 bases between. CDR1 and CDR2 (germline): SQVTM, ANQGSEA. The CDR3, as DNA: TGCAGCGCCTCCGGGGGGGTCAACACTGAAGCTTTCTTT. It is translated as CSASGGVNTEAFF.

The gene calls are TRBV12-3 or TRBV12-4 and TRBJ1-5; TRBD1 is a possible D gene (6 bases). Trimming cost V 4 bases and J 7 bases, with 11 bases left between them. This CDR3 is built from 13 residues. The CDR3, as DNA: TGTGCCAGCAGTTCAGGGGTAGGGCAGCCCCAGCATTTT. Residues: CASSSGVGQPQHF.

The V and J genes are TRBV2 and TRBJ1-4; D gene uncertain. The V gene lost 9 bases and the J gene lost 5 bases, with 13 bases spanning the gap. The CDR3 covers 13 residues. The V gene's germline CDR1 is SNHLY and CDR2 FYNNEI. CDR3 in DNA: TGTGCCAGTGTCTCCGACGGGAATGAAAAACTGTTTTTT. Residues: CASVSDGNEKLFF.

This chain uses TRBV10-3 with TRBJ2-3, with D uncertain. From germline, CDR1 is ENHRY and CDR2 SYGVKD. V gave up 3 bases and J gave up 2 bases, with 12 bases separating them. CDR3 length equals 15 residues. CDR3 sequence: CAISDLWAVTDTQYF. The CDR3, as DNA: TGTGCCATCAGTGATTTATGGGCCGTCACAGATACGCAGTATTTT.

This sequence joins TRBV27 and TRBJ2-7, with TRBD1 identical over 8 bases. The CDR3 sequence is 14 residues long. The ends lost 6 bases at V and 2 bases at J; junction bases unmatched: 6. CDR1 is MNHEY, CDR2 SMNVEV, per germline (reference sequence). The CDR3 region is CASSRQGSTYEQYF. In nucleotides, the CDR3 is TGTGCCAGCAGCCGACAGGGGTCCACCTACGAGCAGTACTTC.

Turning to this clone: The same CDR3 also results from other DNA sequences found in this sample. The rearrangement uses TRBV9 and TRBJ1-2; the D is unclear. Per the germline V gene, CDR1 is SGDLS and CDR2 is YYNGEE. The CDR3 runs 13 residues. Trimming took 0 bases from V and 1 from J, leaving 4 bases between them. The CDR3 loop reads CASSVDSNYGYTF. The CDR3 DNA follows: TGTGCCAGCAGCGTAGATAGTAACTATGGCTACACCTTC.

The CDR3 DNA reads TGTGCCAGCAGCTTGGAGGGGGCGAGGGAGCAGTACTTC. This encodes CASSLEGAREQYF. The chain joins TRBV5-4 to TRBJ2-7; 7 nucleotides align to TRBD1. Germline CDR1 is SGHNT and CDR2 is YYREEE (reference sequence). The V gene end was trimmed by 0 bases and the J gene end by 7 bases; junction bases not matched to a gene: 4. The CDR3 contains 13 residues.

This chain uses TRBV19 with TRBJ1-2; 8 bases align to TRBD1. This CDR3 has 16 amino acids. Germline trimming cut 5 bases from V and 4 bases from J; bases unmatched to any gene: 12. Germline CDR1 LNHDA, CDR2 SQIVND (reference sequence). CDR3: CASSPRAYRGGYGYTF. As DNA, the CDR3 is TGTGCCAGTAGTCCTCGGGCCTACAGGGGGGGCTATGGCTACACCTTC.

In DNA form, the CDR3 reads TGTGCCAGCAGCCAAGAAGAGACTAGCGGCCCGGAGCAGTTCTTC. This encodes CASSQEETSGPEQFF. The V call is TRBV14, the J call TRBJ2-1; 9 nucleotides agree with TRBD2. This CDR3 has 15 residues. CDR1 is SGHDN, CDR2 FVKESK, per germline. J lost 10 bases, V lost 0 bases, and 7 bases had no gene match.

The chain uses TRBV11-2 and TRBJ2-1, with 11 positions matching TRBD2. J gave up 4 bases and V 5 bases, and 4 bases lay outside the gene matches. This CDR3 has 15 residues. From germline, CDR1 is SGHAT and CDR2 FQNNGV. CDR3 DNA: TGTGCCAGCAGCGGGGGACTAGCGGCGTACAATGAGCAGTTCTTC. Amino acid sequence: CASSGGLAAYNEQFF.

The chain combines TRBV3-1 (or the pseudogene TRBV3-2) with TRBJ2-7, with D unresolved. Trimming pared 0 bases from V and 6 bases from J, leaving 24 bases between. The CDR3 covers 18 residues. Germline CDR1 LGHDT, CDR2 YNNKEL (reference sequence). CDR3 region: CASSQDHILPGASCEQYF. In nucleotides, the CDR3 is TGTGCCAGCAGCCAAGATCACATTTTACCAGGCGCCTCGTGCGAGCAGTACTTC.

This clone was counted between two and nine times. The rearrangement links TRBV29-1 to TRBJ2-3, with 10 nucleotides matching TRBD1. Germline V CDR1 and CDR2: SQVTM, ANQGSEA. This CDR3 contains 15 residues. The V and J ends lost 7 bases and 3 bases, in that order; junction bases with no gene match: 10. The CDR3: CSGVRDRGLTDTQYF. The CDR3 DNA sequence: TGCAGCGGGGTCCGGGACAGGGGATTGACAGATACGCAGTATTTT.

The V gene is TRBV9, the J gene TRBJ1-4, with a weak D call TRBD1 (6 bases). This CDR3 has 15 amino acids. CDR1 SGDLS and CDR2 YYNGEE come from the germline V gene. V lost 3 bases and J lost 7, with 16 bases in between. The CDR3 sequence is CASSADPGEGEKLFF. CDR3 in DNA: TGTGCCAGCAGCGCTGACCCAGGGGAGGGTGAAAAACTGTTTTTT.

V usage is TRBV3-1 (or the pseudogene TRBV3-2) and J usage is TRBJ2-2; 9 nucleotides line up with TRBD2. Germline lookup yields CDR1 LGHDT and CDR2 YNNKEL (reference sequence). CDR3 length: 15 amino acids. Trimming removed 6 bases from V and 9 bases from J; junction bases left unmatched: 11. The CDR3 DNA reads as TGTGCCAGCAGTTGGCCGGCGGGGGGGGCCCGGGAGCTGTTTTTT. It is translated as CASSWPAGGARELFF.

The chain uses TRBV20-1 and TRBJ1-2; D possibly corresponds to TRBD1 (6 bases). Looked up from germline, CDR1 is DFQATT and CDR2 is SNEGSKA (reference sequence). There are 10 residues in the CDR3. CDR3 sequence: CFDYRDGYTF. The CDR3 bases are TGCTTCGACTACAGGGACGGCTACACCTTC.

This clone was counted only a few times. The rearrangement joins TRBV7-9 to TRBJ2-2; TRBD1 might be the D (5 bases). CDR3 length: 14 amino acids. V gave up 5 bases and J gave up 4 bases, with 11 bases separating them. Germline V CDR1 and CDR2: SEHNR, FQNEAQ (reference sequence). The CDR3 here is CASSTTVPTGELFF. The CDR3 DNA follows: TGTGCCAGCAGCACGACAGTTCCCACCGGGGAGCTGTTTTTT.

The J gene is TRBJ2-2, the V gene TRBV6-2 or TRBV6-3; TRBD2 aligns across 7 bases. There are 16 residues in the CDR3. CDR1 and CDR2 (germline): MNHEY, SVGEGT. With 6 bases clipped from V and 0 bases from J, the junction kept 7 bases outside the gene matches. The CDR3 coding sequence is TGTGCCAGCAGCCCCCCTACTAGCGCGAACACCGGGGAGCTGTTTTTT. Translating gives CASSPPTSANTGELFF.

V is TRBV6-2 or TRBV6-3 and J is TRBJ2-3; D gene uncertain. Looked up from germline, CDR1 is MNHEY and CDR2 is SVGEGT. The CDR3 is 13 residues long. The V end was cut by 3 bases, the J end by 2 bases, with 6 bases between. The CDR3 DNA follows: TGTGCCAGCAGTTATGGAGACACAGATACGCAGTATTTT. This gives the protein CASSYGDTDTQYF.

V gene TRBV11-2 combines with J gene TRBJ2-7; D ambiguous. CDR3 length equals 14 residues. Germline-derived CDR1 and CDR2 are SGHAT and FQNNGV. V was shortened by 0 bases and J by 2 bases, with 8 bases between the two germline ends. The CDR3 DNA follows: TGTGCCAGCAGCTTAGACAGGCATCCCTACGAGCAGTACTTC. Translated, it gives CASSLDRHPYEQYF. The variable domain in full, completed from reference TRBV11-2 and TRBJ2-7, reads EAGVAQSPRYKIIEKRQSVAFWCNPISGHATLYWYQQILGQGPKLLIQFQNNGVVDDSQLPKDRFSAERLKGVDSTLKIQPAKLEDSAVYLCASSLDRHPYEQYFGPGTRLTVT.